Included here is one T cell receptor beta chain sequence, with context. There is no known antigen for this receptor. No quality values exist for individual bases; no much larger clone is one base distant. The data originate from a study of CD8+ T cells in alopecia areata (dated by TCRdb to the late 2010s). The study in broad terms: High-throughput TCRbeta sequencing was used to examine T cell clonal expansion in alopecia areata in both the C3H/HeJ mouse model and human patients. The RNA source kit depended on sample type: the PAXgene miRNA kit for fixed scalp, the miRNeasy kit for PBMCs, and the RNeasy kit for mouse skin. On the human side, TCRbeta sequencing was run on scalp tissue and on sorted CD4+ and CD8+ peripheral blood T cells from healthy controls and from alopecia areata patients with either patchy or totalis/universalis disease. Clonality in the scalp was compared among normal scalp (n=4), patchy alopecia areata scalp (n=8), and alopecia totalis/universalis scalp (n=8). Amplification of TCRbeta CDR3 regions was done by immunoSEQ multiplex PCR using 35 Vbeta forward primers and 13 Jbeta reverse primers. Beyond this particular receptor, the publication reports: Lesional scalp, especially in alopecia totalis/universalis, showed higher clonality and more expanded CD8+ clones than normal scalp, suggesting antigenic drive. Unlike mouse skin, which is dominated by gammadelta T cells, normal human skin has resident alphabeta T cells that are also sequenced, and this complicates analysis of the scalp TCR repertoire. TCR sequences shared between patients were less clear than in mice, possibly partly because of HLA diversity in the patient population.

Peripheral blood and lesional scalp punch biopsies were obtained from patients with alopecia areata. PBMCs were separated by density centrifugation and stained for CD3, CD4 and CD8, after which CD4+ and CD8+ T cells were sorted on a FACSAria. As part of a multicenter biomarker study, untreated alopecia areata patients were recruited. In several patients from the biomarker study, blood CD8+ T cells were sorted further into NKG2D-low and NKG2D-high fractions. The CDR3 sequence holds 15 residues, the cysteine and phenylalanine included. Only the CDR3 part of the read is kept: 45 bases, read in frame from the first base. The germline V gene supplies CDR1 SGHDT and CDR2 YYEEEE. V and J are trimmed by 1 base and 4 bases, and the gene matches miss 5 bases of the junction. The library was obtained by the immunoSEQ multiplex PCR assay. RNA was extracted from all samples and reverse transcribed into cDNA, which served as template for TCR sequencing. SuperScript III was used to make first-strand cDNA, primed with a 2:1 mix of oligo-dT and random hexamers. A synthetic immune receptor repertoire was used to assess amplification bias, and residual bias was removed computationally. Turning to the authors' computational methods: Raw reads were preprocessed to remove errors, and CDR3 was defined by IMGT conventions from the conserved cysteine to phenylalanine. Clonality was computed by normalizing Shannon entropy by log2 of the number of productive unique TCRs and subtracting the result from 1. Scalp TCRbeta sequences were cross-referenced with sorted blood CD4 and CD8 repertoires so that the CD4 or CD8 identity of scalp clones could be inferred. TCRdb's version of the immuneACCESS table is confined to in-frame rearrangements and falls short of the full clone set. An unresolved V gene accounts for under half of the shortfall where checked; the remainder is of unknown origin. V and J calls and clone size come straight from that table; D and trimming were deduced from the DNA. This sample holds roughly 64,000 clones; 40% to 50% were observed only once. The ten largest make up around 54% of the sample.

The chain was built from TRBV5-6 and TRBJ2-7; 10 junctional bases match TRBD2. The sequencing input was NKG2D-low CD8+ T cells sorted from blood. Sample cell subset or site, as interpreted from the label and publication: sorted CD8+ NKG2D-low blood T cells. The sequence derives from a human donor with alopecia areata. The encoded CDR3 is CASSLKAGGPYEQYF. The DNA sequence reads TGTGCCAGCAGCTTGAAAGCGGGAGGGCCGTACGAGCAGTACTTC.